The sequence of this T cell receptor beta chain was determined in a study of blood T cell repertoires in COVID-19. Study-wide context: COVID-19 samples collected from the United States, Italy and Spain covered acute and convalescent phases. T cells, B-cell-depleted T cells, or PBMCs provided the cDNA or gDNA that served as material.

This CDR3 spans 15 amino acids. Germline CDR1 reads LGHDT; CDR2 reads YNNKEL (reference sequence). Trimming stripped 4 bases from V and 7 bases from J, with 17 bases between. TCRdb's table, derived via immunoSEQ multiplex PCR, lists solely in-frame clones and lacks some. The sample records 70,000 to 85,000 clones, 86% being singletons. This sequence originates from a woman aged 80 or over in a cohort sampled during active or convalescent COVID-19. This chain links TRBV3-1 (or the pseudogene TRBV3-2) with TRBJ2-1; perhaps TRBD1 as D (6 bases). The sequenced sample consisted of peripheral blood. The CDR3 protein is CASSRKQGDKNEQFF. CDR3 DNA: TGTGCCAGCAGCCGAAAACAGGGAGATAAGAATGAGCAGTTCTTC.